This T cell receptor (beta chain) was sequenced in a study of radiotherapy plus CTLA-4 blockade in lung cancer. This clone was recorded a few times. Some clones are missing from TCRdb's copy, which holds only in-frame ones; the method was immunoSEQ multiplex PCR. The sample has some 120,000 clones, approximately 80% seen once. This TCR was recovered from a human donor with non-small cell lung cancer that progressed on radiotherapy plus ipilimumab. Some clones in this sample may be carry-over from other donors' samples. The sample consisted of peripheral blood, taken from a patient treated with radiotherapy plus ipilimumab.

The CDR3 nucleotides are TGTGCCAGCAGCCAACGGGACAGGGGGGAGGCTCAGTACTTC. It codes for CASSQRDRGEAQYF. The chain couples TRBV11-1 to TRBJ2-5, with 11 bases fitting TRBD1. The CDR3 runs to 14 residues. Trimming cost V 5 bases and J 11 bases; bases outside gene matches: 10. CDR1 SGHAT and CDR2 FQDESV come from the germline V gene (reference sequence).